Listed below are T cell receptor beta chains from one sample, sequenced in a study of T cell responses to AZD1222 COVID-19 vaccine. The protocol was immunoSEQ multiplex PCR, while the TCRdb copy is restricted to in-frame clones and leaves out a portion. The sample has 100,000 to 150,000 clones, around 87% seen once. This specimen was peripheral blood, taken on day 0 of AZD1222 vaccination. The source is an adult in good health. Both conserved end residues are part of each CDR3. A D gene is named only where the DNA matches it firmly. A row's size may be missing; if present it is once, few, many or a size class.

J	D	size	V	DNA	CDR3
TRBJ1-2	.	.	TRBV12-1	TGTGCCAGCAGCGCTACAGGGGCCGCACCATATAACTATGGCTACACCTTC	CASSATGAAPYNYGYTF
TRBJ2-7	.	.	TRBV4-2	TGTGCCAGCAGCCAAGACCCCAGCGGAACTCCCTACGAGCAGTACTTC	CASSQDPSGTPYEQYF
TRBJ2-2	.	.	TRBV19	TGTGCCAGTAATTCAGGGCCCAACACCGGGGAGCTGTTTTTT	CASNSGPNTGELFF
TRBJ1-1	TRBD1	.	TRBV5-4	TGTGCCAGCAGCTTCACAGGGGGGAACACTGAAGCTTTCTTT	CASSFTGGNTEAFF
TRBJ2-7	TRBD2	.	TRBV4-3	TGCGCCAGCAGCGAACAAACTAGCGGGGGTCCCTACGAGCAGTACTTC	CASSEQTSGGPYEQYF
TRBJ2-7	TRBD2	.	TRBV4-2	TGTGCCAGCAGCCCCGGCGGACTAGCTTTCCACGAGCAGTACTTC	CASSPGGLAFHEQYF
TRBJ2-2	.	.	TRBV2	TGTGCCAGCAGGGTGGGGGCCACCGGGGAGCTGTTTTTT	CASRVGATGELFF
TRBJ2-1	.	.	TRBV14	TGTGCCAGCAGCCAAGCGTTCCCCGCGGGGTCTGAGCAGTTCTTC	CASSQAFPAGSEQFF
TRBJ2-7	TRBD1	.	TRBV7-9	TGTGCCAGCAGCTGGGACAGGGCAATCAACGAGCAGTACTTC	CASSWDRAINEQYF
TRBJ2-1	TRBD2	.	TRBV3-1/TRBV3-2	TGTGCCAGCAGCCAAATGCCTAGCGGGATGGAGTTCTTC	CASSQMPSGMEFF
TRBJ2-5	.	.	TRBV10-3	TGTGCCAGCCACGACAGGCTACAAGAGACCCAGTACTTC	CASHDRLQETQYF
TRBJ2-3	.	once	TRBV15	TGTGCCACCAGCAGAGATGGTAGCGATAGTACTGATACGCAGTATTTT	CATSRDGSDSTDTQYF
TRBJ2-1	TRBD2	.	TRBV5-4	TGTGCCAGCAGCTTGGTATTTAGCGGGGGGGCTGATGAGCAGTTCTTC	CASSLVFSGGADEQFF
TRBJ1-3	.	.	TRBV11-2	TGTGCCAGCAGCTTAGGGTGGGCCTCTGGAAACACCATATATTTT	CASSLGWASGNTIYF
TRBJ1-1	.	few	TRBV6-2/TRBV6-3	TGTGCCAGCAGTTTGGTGAGGGCGGTGAACACTGAAGCTTTCTTT	CASSLVRAVNTEAFF
TRBJ1-5	.	.	TRBV5-8	TGTGCCAGCAGCCCGGCTGGCAATAATCAGCCCCAGCATTTT	CASSPAGNNQPQHF
TRBJ1-1	TRBD1	.	TRBV2	TGTGCCAGCACCTGGGACAGGTTGAACACTGAAGCTTTCTTT	CASTWDRLNTEAFF
TRBJ1-2	TRBD1	.	TRBV7-9	TGTGCCAGCAGCTTATCGTACTCAGGACAGGGTTTTCATGGCTACACCTTC	CASSLSYSGQGFHGYTF
TRBJ2-6	.	few	TRBV29-1	TGCAGCGTTACTGACGGCTCTGGGGCCAACGTCCTGACTTTC	CSVTDGSGANVLTF
TRBJ2-7	TRBD1	few	TRBV29-1	TGCAGCGTTGTCTCTGTGACAGGGGGTACTAAGCAGTACTTC	CSVVSVTGGTKQYF
TRBJ2-5	.	.	TRBV5-4	TGTGCCAGCAGCCCGGTGGGTGTGGAGACCCAGTACTTC	CASSPVGVETQYF
TRBJ2-7	.	.	TRBV7-9	TGTGCCGTCAGGGGAAAGGGTACAGTGGGCGACGAGCAGTACTTC	CAVRGKGTVGDEQYF
TRBJ2-1	TRBD2	.	TRBV18	TGTGCCAGCTCACCAGCCGGTGTGGCGGGGGGGCAGAATGAGCAGTTCTTC	CASSPAGVAGGQNEQFF
TRBJ1-2	.	.	TRBV7-2	TGTGCCAGCAGCTTTAACCCTAACTATGGCTACACCTTC	CASSFNPNYGYTF